This TCR beta chain was recorded in a study of T cells in Graves' hyperthyroidism and ophthalmopathy. Study-level findings and limits: Blood held most thyroid clonotypes expanded above 0.001 frequency.

The investigators amplified TCR beta CDR3 regions from RNA transcripts. In the first-round RT-PCR of the TCR CDR3, the HTBI primer set was used. TCRdb reanalysed the multiplex PCR reads using MiXCR and keeps one entry per CDR3 protein. The sample records 700,000 to 950,000 distinct CDR3 sequences, about 35% being singletons. CDR3 size: 15 residues. CDR1 SGHTA and CDR2 FQGNSA come from the germline V gene. V was pared by 5 bases and J by 7 bases, with 10 bases of the junction left unmatched. In regard to this clonotype: Its antigen is still unknown.

The sequenced material came from blood. The chain couples TRBV7-2 to TRBJ1-4; 7 nucleotides agree with TRBD1. The sequence came from a woman in her 40s with Graves' hyperthyroidism. CDR3 amino acids: CASSPQGVFGEKLFF. The CDR3 DNA sequence: TGTGCCAGCAGCCCCCAGGGGGTATTCGGTGAAAAACTGTTTTTT.